A single sample is the source of the 8 T cell receptor beta chains below, sequenced in a study of a mutant IDH1 vaccine in newly diagnosed glioma. Time point reported: week 11, during vaccination. Each dose of the vaccine consisted of 300 ug of mutant IDH1 20-mer peptide, with topical imiquimod. Which antigens these TCRs recognize remains unknown. Profiling relied on immunoSEQ multiplex PCR, and the TCRdb table lists in-frame clones only, not all of them. Of fewer than 65,000 clones listed, 80% are singletons. The material was PBMCs, obtained from a glioma patient whose treatment included an IDH1 peptide vaccine. The receptors stem from a man aged 50-59 years with glioma.

This chain joins TRBV15 and TRBJ2-1; the match to TRBD2 covers 10 bases. V shed 3 bases and J 9 bases; nucleotides not matched to a gene: 5. The CDR3 length is 14 residues. Germline CDR1 LNHNV, CDR2 YYDKDF (reference sequence). The CDR3 reads CATSRLLAGAEQFF. The CDR3 DNA follows: TGTGCCACCAGCAGGTTGCTAGCGGGAGCTGAGCAGTTCTTC.

The V and J genes are TRBV4-1 and TRBJ1-1; maybe TRBD1 (5 bases). CDR3 length: 17 residues. Trimming took off 6 bases at V and 3 bases at J, with 23 bases between the two ends. Germline CDR1 is MGHRA and CDR2 is YSYEKL. CDR3 DNA: TGCGCCAGCAGAAAGAGTGTAGCGGGGGACGGGTACACTGAAGCTTTCTTT. It is translated as CASRKSVAGDGYTEAFF.

This clone came up a few times. The gene calls are TRBV5-4 and TRBJ1-1; D remains ambiguous. The V end lost 1 base, the J end lost 1 base, and 11 bases lay between the germline ends. CDR3 length equals 15 residues. Germline CDR1 SGHNT, CDR2 YYREEE (reference sequence). CDR3 sequence (DNA): TGTGCCAGCAGCTTGTACGTCAGTTCGAACACTGAAGCTTTCTTT. Its translation: CASSLYVSSNTEAFF.

This chain links TRBV29-1 with TRBJ2-3; 8 bases line up with TRBD2. Germline CDR1 SQVTM, CDR2 ANQGSEA. The ends lost 6 bases at V and 1 base at J; junction bases unmatched: 6. The CDR3 sequence is 14 residues long. CDR3 DNA sequence: TGCAGCGTGGTTAGCGGGGTCGGCACAGATACGCAGTATTTT. Residues: CSVVSGVGTDTQYF.

The chain is built from TRBV5-1 and TRBJ1-4; D unclear. Germline V gene data show CDR1 as SGHRS and CDR2 as YFSETQ. The V and J ends lost 0 bases and 8 bases respectively, with 14 bases between them. The CDR3 spans 15 residues. CDR3 sequence: CASSLEPAVGEKLFF. CDR3 nucleotides: TGCGCCAGCAGCTTGGAACCGGCTGTGGGAGAAAAACTGTTTTTT.

This chain uses TRBV2 with TRBJ1-2; D is possibly TRBD1 (5 bases). CDR1 SNHLY and CDR2 FYNNEI come from the germline V gene. V gave up 5 bases and J gave up 0 bases, with 10 bases separating them. This CDR3 has 14 amino acids. CDR3 in DNA: TGTGCCAGCAGTACGGGGCAAACTAACTATGGCTACACCTTC. Residues: CASSTGQTNYGYTF.

CDR3 protein: CSAGTVDTQYF. The CDR3 DNA reads as TGCAGCGCCGGAACAGTGGATACGCAGTATTTT. The chain joins TRBV29-1 to TRBJ2-3; D unresolved. This CDR3 is built from 11 residues. Germline CDR1 and CDR2: SQVTM and ANQGSEA. V was pared by 7 bases and J by 6 bases, with 11 bases between.

V usage is TRBV19 and J usage is TRBJ2-2; D is ambiguous. CDR1 is LNHDA, CDR2 SQIVND, per germline (reference sequence). V was clipped by 3 bases and J by 6 bases, with 8 bases between them. This CDR3 has 13 amino acids. The CDR3 sequence: CASSITRPGELFF. The CDR3 region has the DNA TGTGCCAGTAGTATTACCAGGCCCGGGGAGCTGTTTTTT.